The rows below give T cell receptor beta chains drawn from one sample of a study of blood T cell repertoires in COVID-19. The table came from immunoSEQ multiplex PCR; TCRdb's copy has only in-frame clones and leaves some out. The sample yields more than 95,000 clones, around 86% seen once. Sequenced sample: peripheral blood. The receptors stem from a man between 60 and 75 years old with acute or convalescent COVID-19. Both conserved end residues are part of each CDR3. The order of the fields is clone size, CDR3 length, D gene, J gene, V gene, CDR3 DNA, CDR3 protein. A D gene is named only where the DNA matches it firmly. The size entry is marked missing in some rows and otherwise reads once, few, many or a size class.

clone_size: NA; cdr3_length: 14; d_call: NA; j_call: TRBJ1-2; v_call: TRBV4-2; cdr3_nt: TGTGCCAGCAGCCAACAGACAGAACTCTATGGCTACACCTTC; cdr3_aa: CASSQQTELYGYTF
clone_size: NA; cdr3_length: 14; d_call: TRBD1; j_call: TRBJ2-2; v_call: TRBV5-5; cdr3_nt: TGTGCCAGCAGCTACACAGGGGTAGGCGGGGAGCTGTTTTTT; cdr3_aa: CASSYTGVGGELFF
clone_size: NA; cdr3_length: 16; d_call: NA; j_call: TRBJ1-5; v_call: TRBV19; cdr3_nt: TGTGCCAGTAGTCCTGGGGTCGGGGGTGTTCATCAGCCCCAGCATTTT; cdr3_aa: CASSPGVGGVHQPQHF
clone_size: NA; cdr3_length: 15; d_call: NA; j_call: TRBJ1-4; v_call: TRBV4-1; cdr3_nt: TGCGCCAGCAGCGGAGGCGGATTCCGCTTAGAAAAACTGTTTTTT; cdr3_aa: CASSGGGFRLEKLFF
clone_size: NA; cdr3_length: 14; d_call: NA; j_call: TRBJ1-2; v_call: TRBV19; cdr3_nt: TGTGCCAGTAGTTCGCTAGGCGGGCCCAGAGGCTACACCTTC; cdr3_aa: CASSSLGGPRGYTF
clone_size: NA; cdr3_length: 15; d_call: NA; j_call: TRBJ2-2; v_call: TRBV28; cdr3_nt: TGTGCCACCCGGATGAATGGAGGGAGGTCGGGGGAGCTGTTTTTT; cdr3_aa: CATRMNGGRSGELFF
clone_size: NA; cdr3_length: 17; d_call: TRBD2; j_call: TRBJ2-1; v_call: TRBV7-3; cdr3_nt: TGTGCCAGCAGCTTAACAGGACTAGCGGGCCCTATCAATGAGCAGTTCTTC; cdr3_aa: CASSLTGLAGPINEQFF
clone_size: few; cdr3_length: 14; d_call: NA; j_call: TRBJ2-7; v_call: TRBV25-1; cdr3_nt: TGTGCCAGCAGTAACTGGGAGATGTCAGGGGCAGTCAACTTC; cdr3_aa: CASSNWEMSGAVNF
clone_size: NA; cdr3_length: 13; d_call: NA; j_call: TRBJ1-2; v_call: TRBV18; cdr3_nt: TGTGCCAGCTCACCAGGGGGGGACTATGGCTACACCTTC; cdr3_aa: CASSPGGDYGYTF
clone_size: NA; cdr3_length: 16; d_call: TRBD1; j_call: TRBJ2-6; v_call: TRBV6-5; cdr3_nt: TGTGCCAGCAGTTACCCGACAGGGGCCGGGGCCAACGTCCTGACTTTC; cdr3_aa: CASSYPTGAGANVLTF
clone_size: NA; cdr3_length: 14; d_call: NA; j_call: TRBJ2-5; v_call: TRBV19; cdr3_nt: TGTGCCAGTAAACAGCCAGGATTCCCAGAGACCCAGTACTTC; cdr3_aa: CASKQPGFPETQYF
clone_size: once; cdr3_length: 16; d_call: TRBD1; j_call: TRBJ1-5; v_call: TRBV11-2; cdr3_nt: TGTGCCAGCAGCTCGGGGGGCGGACAGGGTGGTCGGCCCCAGCATTTT; cdr3_aa: CASSSGGGQGGRPQHF
clone_size: few; cdr3_length: 12; d_call: TRBD2; j_call: TRBJ2-7; v_call: TRBV30; cdr3_nt: TGTGCCTGGAGGCGGGGGGGGTACGAGCAGTACTTC; cdr3_aa: CAWRRGGYEQYF
clone_size: NA; cdr3_length: 14; d_call: NA; j_call: TRBJ2-7; v_call: TRBV7-3; cdr3_nt: TGTGCCAGCAGCTTAACGCTTAGGGCAGGGGAGCAGTACTTC; cdr3_aa: CASSLTLRAGEQYF
clone_size: NA; cdr3_length: 13; d_call: NA; j_call: TRBJ2-1; v_call: TRBV6-6; cdr3_nt: TGTGCCAGCAGTTACTCTTTCGACAATGAGCAGTTCTTC; cdr3_aa: CASSYSFDNEQFF